The clone carrying this T cell receptor beta chain was seen repeatedly, ten times or more. The time point: persistent/refractory GD, antithyroid drugs over 5 years with positive TRAb. Researchers made the TCR library from RNA that was extracted from PBMCs. This specimen belongs to a study of regulatory T cells in long-lasting Graves disease. The CDR3 extends over 15 amino acids. V lost 1 base to trimming and J lost 1 base, with 10 bases between them. Building of the TCR beta libraries involved iRepertoire HTBI primers and Arm-PCR of CDR3 regions. A single record per CDR3 protein comes from TCRdb applying MiXCR to the multiplex PCR reads. The sample records around 450,000 distinct CDR3 sequences, 20% to 25% being singletons.

This clonotype was sampled from a female donor with Graves disease. The rearrangement uses TRBV12-3 or TRBV12-4 and TRBJ1-2; D is possibly TRBD1 (5 bases). Sequences were derived from peripheral blood mononuclear cells (PBMCs), sampled when the disease was refractory, from a patient treated with antithyroid drugs. CDR3 sequence reads: CASSLGQSFNYGYTF. For the CDR3, the DNA is TGTGCCAGCAGTTTAGGACAGAGCTTTAACTATGGCTACACCTTC.